The clone carrying this T cell receptor (beta chain) occurred a few times. This entry is derived from a study of patients and donors after allogeneic stem cell transplantation. Germline CDR1 and CDR2: SEHNR and FQNEAQ (reference sequence). Unmatched junction bases numbered 13, after V lost 5 bases and J lost 4 bases. The CDR3 is 16 amino acids. MiXCR, run by TCRdb on the RT-PCR reads, gives a single entry per CDR3 protein. This sample has about 96,000 distinct CDR3 sequences, with around 46% found just once. The source is a human donor who was either an allogeneic HSCT recipient or a stem cell or donor lymphocyte infusion donor (not recorded which). It is not recorded whose cells these are; they may come from a transplant donor. Sequencing was done on a sample of blood, either unsorted or a sorted T cell fraction (not recorded which). This chain links TRBV7-9 with TRBJ1-2; 7 nucleotides match TRBD1. DNA of the CDR3: TGTGCCAGCAGCATCCTTACTGACAGGGAAGGCTATGGCTACACCTTC. This sequence encodes CASSILTDREGYGYTF.